These 27 T cell receptor beta chains share one sample of origin, sequenced in a study of neurological immune-mediated disorders. One entry per CDR3 protein results from TCRdb running MiXCR on the 5' RACE reads. The repertoire consists of around 90,000 distinct CDR3 sequences, with 13% occurring once and the leading ten covering approximately 5%. Time point of the sample: longitudinal time-point 2. The sample was PBMCs. These receptors originate from a female donor with HTLV-1-associated myelopathy (HAM/TSP).

This clonotype was found many times. The V gene is TRBV5-1, the J gene TRBJ2-1, with 9 bases that match TRBD2. From germline, CDR1 is SGHRS and CDR2 YFSETQ. Unmatched junction bases numbered 3, after V lost 3 bases and J lost 2 bases. There are 15 residues in the CDR3. The CDR3 DNA is TGCGCCAGCAGCTCCTCTAGCGGGACCTACAATGAGCAGTTCTTC. Protein sequence: CASSSSSGTYNEQFF.

At least ten counts were recorded for this clonotype. The chain couples TRBV20-1 to TRBJ2-2; D is undetermined. Trimming removed 0 bases at V and 2 bases at J, with 13 bases between. The germline V gene has CDR1 DFQATT and CDR2 SNEGSKA (reference sequence). The CDR3 sequence is 16 residues long. The CDR3 protein is CSARDYKRLNTGELFF. As DNA, the CDR3 is TGCAGTGCTAGAGACTATAAGCGCCTTAACACCGGGGAGCTGTTTTTT.

In regard to this clonotype: With a much larger clone just one base away, this may be a read error. The V and J genes are TRBV14 and TRBJ2-1; D may be TRBD1 or TRBD2 (5 bases each). V shed 5 bases and J shed 0 bases, with 14 bases lying between them. The CDR3 extends over 16 amino acids. Germline-derived CDR1 and CDR2 are SGHDN and FVKESK. The CDR3 loop is CASSSSIGASYNEQFF. CDR3 nucleotide sequence: TGTGCCAGCAGCTCTTCTATCGGGGCCTCCTACAATGAGCAGTTCTTC.

This clonotype was picked up a small number of times. The chain is built from TRBV2 and TRBJ1-2; D perhaps matches TRBD1 (6 bases). Germline V CDR1 and CDR2: SNHLY, FYNNEI. The length of the CDR3 is 14 residues. V gave up 4 bases and J gave up 5 bases, with 14 bases separating them. In DNA form, the CDR3 reads TGTGCCAGCAGTGTGCAGACCGGACAGTATGGCTACACCTTC. Translation gives CASSVQTGQYGYTF.

A word on this clonotype: It may be a read error: a sequence one base away is much more abundant. The CDR3 nucleotides are TGTACCAGCAGCGTAGGGCTCGGACAAGATGAGCAGTTCTTC. Translation: CTSSVGLGQDEQFF. The chain carries TRBV9 and TRBJ2-1, with D possibly matching TRBD1 (5 bases). Looked up from germline, CDR1 is SGDLS and CDR2 is YYNGEE. The CDR3 is made up of 14 amino acids.

This clonotype appeared a few times. This chain joins TRBV10-3 and TRBJ1-1; D not resolved. This CDR3 spans 14 amino acids. Germline CDR1 reads ENHRY; CDR2 reads SYGVKD. The V end lost 4 bases, the J end lost 3 bases, and 12 bases lay between the germline ends. The CDR3 loop is CAISGSQSDTEAFF. DNA for the CDR3: TGTGCCATCAGTGGTTCACAAAGCGACACTGAAGCTTTCTTT.

This clonotype has at least ten counts. The chain joins TRBV29-1 to TRBJ2-4, with 7 bases aligning to TRBD1. The CDR3 loop spans 10 amino acids. V shed 5 bases, J shed 11 bases, and the junction held 3 bases outside the gene matches. Germline V gene lookup returns CDR1 SQVTM and CDR2 ANQGSEA. CDR3 DNA: TGCAGCGTTCGGACAGGATTTCAGTACTTC. Translation: CSVRTGFQYF.

This clonotype was detected ten times or more. The chain carries TRBV7-2 and TRBJ1-2, with TRBD1 matching over 7 bases. Germline values: CDR1 SGHTA, CDR2 FQGNSA. J lost 4 bases, V lost 5 bases, and 7 bases had no gene match. The CDR3 has 14 amino acids. CDR3 coding DNA: TGTGCCAGCAGCACTGGACAGGAATTCTATGGCTACACCTTC. This translates into CASSTGQEFYGYTF.

As for this clonotype: This may be a read error, as it is one base from a much larger clone. V usage is TRBV6-1 and J usage is TRBJ2-1; D possibly corresponds to TRBD2 (6 bases). The CDR3 totals 16 residues. Germline V gene data show CDR1 as MNHNS and CDR2 as SASEGT. CDR3 region: CASSELRGTFYIEQFF. For the CDR3, the DNA is TGTGCCAGCAGTGAACTACGGGGGACTTTCTACATTGAGCAGTTCTTC.

This clonotype showed up many times. The chain couples TRBV7-2 to TRBJ2-3; D perhaps matches TRBD2 (7 bases). The V end was cut by 5 bases, the J end by 3 bases, with 18 bases between. This CDR3 region has 16 residues. Germline lookup yields CDR1 SGHTA and CDR2 FQGNSA. The CDR3 nucleotides read TGTGCCAGCAGCCCCCGGGGGGCCGTCTCTACAGATACGCAGTATTTT. Translation: CASSPRGAVSTDTQYF.

This clonotype has a count of ten or more. The chain links TRBV5-1 to TRBJ2-4; 7 bases fit TRBD1. This CDR3 contains 14 residues. Germline V lookup: CDR1 SGHRS, CDR2 YFSETQ. The J segment lost 3 bases and the V segment lost 6 bases, leaving 6 bases of the junction unmatched. The CDR3 loop is CASKGGTDKNIQYF. The CDR3 DNA reads as TGCGCCAGCAAAGGGGGCACCGACAAAAACATTCAGTACTTC.

This clonotype was detected ten times or more. The rearrangement uses TRBV4-3 and TRBJ2-7; D not certain. The CDR3 has 14 residues. Per the germline V gene, CDR1 is LGHNA and CDR2 is YSLEER. Trimming removed 1 base at V and 0 bases at J, with 7 bases between. This CDR3 is CASSQGGISYEQYF. The CDR3 DNA reads TGCGCCAGCAGCCAAGGGGGAATCTCCTACGAGCAGTACTTC.

This clonotype was counted at least ten times. This chain connects TRBV6-5 to TRBJ1-2; D unresolved. The germline CDR1 and CDR2 sequences are MNHEY and SVGAGI. The CDR3 runs to 14 residues. Trimming took off 0 bases at V and 2 bases at J, with 7 bases between the two ends. DNA for the CDR3: TGTGCCAGCAGTTACTCCGGAGTAAACTATGGCTACACCTTC. It translates to CASSYSGVNYGYTF.

This clonotype was detected ten times or more. The CDR3 reads CASSRLGWGGKDTGELFF. The CDR3 bases are TGTGCCAGCAGCCGACTGGGATGGGGGGGCAAGGACACCGGGGAGCTGTTTTTT. The genes are TRBV5-6 and TRBJ2-2; maybe TRBD2 (7 bases). V gave up 4 bases and J gave up 3 bases, with 22 bases separating them. There are 18 residues in the CDR3. Germline assignment: CDR1 SGHDT and CDR2 YYEEEE.

At least ten counts were recorded for this clonotype. The V gene is TRBV20-1, the J gene TRBJ2-2; D is perhaps TRBD1 or TRBD2 (5 bases each). Germline-derived CDR1 and CDR2 are DFQATT and SNEGSKA (reference sequence). Trimming cost V 3 bases and J 4 bases, with 18 bases left between them. This CDR3 has 16 residues. In nucleotides, the CDR3 is TGCAGTGCTAGTAACGGGGCGCATTATGTCACCGGGGAGCTGTTTTTT. Its translation: CSASNGAHYVTGELFF.

Relative to its sample, this clonotype is medium-sized (0.01 to 0.1%). The chain links TRBV28 to TRBJ1-5, with TRBD1 matching 7 bases. The length of the CDR3 is 15 residues. Germline loops: CDR1 MDHEN, CDR2 SYDVKM. V gave up 10 bases and J gave up 3 bases; unmatched junction bases: 12. CDR3 protein: CATRQAGGFNQPQHF. DNA of the CDR3: TGTGCCACGCGCCAGGCAGGGGGATTCAATCAGCCCCAGCATTTT.

The chain uses TRBV2 and TRBJ2-7; TRBD2 matches at 8 bases. Losses at the gene ends were 3 bases for V and 4 bases for J; bases not matched to a gene: 11. Germline V lookup: CDR1 SNHLY, CDR2 FYNNEI. This CDR3 comprises 16 residues. The CDR3 loop is CASSEAGGASGYEQYF. The CDR3 coding sequence is TGTGCCAGCAGTGAGGCCGGGGGGGCCTCGGGATACGAGCAGTACTTC. Supplemented by reference TRBV2 and TRBJ2-7, the full variable domain reads EPEVTQTPSHQVTQMGQEVILRCVPISNHLYFYWYRQILGQKVEFLVSFYNNEISEKSEIFDDQFSVERPDGSNFTLKIRSTKLEDSAMYFCASSEAGGASGYEQYFGPGTRLTVT.

Ten or more counts support this clonotype. The rearrangement joins TRBV28 to TRBJ2-2, with D unresolved. The V end was cut by 10 bases, the J end by 0 bases, with 12 bases between. This CDR3 has 14 amino acids. CDR1 is MDHEN and CDR2 is SYDVKM in the germline V gene. The CDR3 nucleotides are TGTGCCACCAAGGGTTCCCCGAACACCGGGGAGCTGTTTTTT. It yields the protein CATKGSPNTGELFF.

This clonotype was detected ten times or more. The rearrangement joins TRBV5-1 to TRBJ2-1; D may be TRBD2 (7 bases). The V end was cut by 7 bases, the J end by 8 bases, with 10 bases between. CDR3 length equals 11 residues. CDR1 is SGHRS and CDR2 is YFSETQ in the germline V gene. The CDR3 coding sequence is TGCGCCAGCGGGGGGGCCGATGAGCAGTTCTTC. Amino acid sequence: CASGGADEQFF. Full variable domain (missing parts from reference TRBV5-1 and TRBJ2-1): KAGVTQTPRYLIKTRGQQVTLSCSPISGHRSVSWYQQTPGQGLQFLFEYFSETQRNKGNFPGRFSGRQFSNSRSEMNVSTLELGDSALYLCASGGADEQFFGPGTRLTVL.

This clonotype was recorded at least ten times. The rearrangement joins TRBV5-1 to TRBJ2-3; TRBD2 is a possible D gene (6 bases). Trimming removed 4 bases at V and 2 bases at J, with 14 bases between. The CDR3 loop spans 15 amino acids. Germline V CDR1 and CDR2: SGHRS, YFSETQ. CDR3 sequence (DNA): TGCGCCAGCAGCCCGGGCGGGGAGACCACAGATACGCAGTATTTT. It translates to CASSPGGETTDTQYF.

The V call is TRBV20-1, the J call TRBJ2-3; D might be TRBD1 or TRBD2, each matching 6 bases. Germline lookup yields CDR1 DFQATT and CDR2 SNEGSKA (reference sequence). The CDR3 is 15 residues long. The CDR3 sequence is CSAHPPIGGKDTQYF. The CDR3, as DNA: TGCAGCGCACACCCGCCGATCGGGGGCAAGGATACGCAGTATTTT.

This clonotype came up many times. The genes are TRBV20-1 and TRBJ1-1; D possibly corresponds to TRBD1 (6 bases). V lost 1 base and J 1 base, leaving 16 bases between the germline ends. The germline V gene has CDR1 DFQATT and CDR2 SNEGSKA (reference sequence). The CDR3 has 16 amino acids. The CDR3 loop reads CSARARGGNKNTEAFF. Here the CDR3 DNA reads TGCAGTGCTAGAGCAAGGGGGGGAAATAAGAACACTGAAGCTTTCTTT.

V usage is TRBV2 and J usage is TRBJ2-7, with TRBD1 as a possible D gene (5 bases). Germline values: CDR1 SNHLY, CDR2 FYNNEI. This CDR3 is 14 amino acids long. Trimming took off 5 bases at V and 7 bases at J, with 18 bases between the two ends. The CDR3 here is CASSIGQGLTEQYF. The CDR3 nucleotides read TGTGCCAGCAGTATCGGGCAGGGCCTCACGGAGCAGTACTTC.

The chain couples TRBV7-8 to TRBJ2-7; 9 nucleotides line up with TRBD1. CDR3 length equals 16 residues. J was trimmed by 7 bases and V by 2 bases; bases with no gene match: 12. Looked up from germline, CDR1 is SGHVS and CDR2 is FQNEAQ. The CDR3 region is CASSLLPRQGVREQYF. CDR3 in DNA: TGTGCCAGCAGCTTATTGCCCCGACAGGGGGTAAGGGAGCAGTACTTC. Based on the CDR3 plus reference TRBV7-8 and TRBJ2-7, the full variable domain is GAGVSQSPRYKVAKRGQDVALRCDPISGHVSLFWYQQALGQGPEFLTYFQNEAQLDKSGLPSDRFFAERPEGSVSTLKIQRTQQEDSAVYLCASSLLPRQGVREQYFGPGTRLTVT.

This clonotype was seen repeatedly, ten times or more. This chain joins TRBV29-1 and TRBJ2-1; TRBD2 matches at 7 bases. The germline V gene encodes CDR1 SQVTM and CDR2 ANQGSEA. This CDR3 comprises 14 residues. Losses at the gene ends were 4 bases for V and 2 bases for J; bases not matched to a gene: 5. CDR3 sequence reads: CSVGEGTTYNEQFF. The DNA for the CDR3 is TGCAGCGTTGGGGAGGGGACTACCTACAATGAGCAGTTCTTC.

The table lists this clonotype with a count of one. The V gene is TRBV5-1, the J gene TRBJ2-7, with D tentatively TRBD2 (6 bases). The CDR3 extends over 15 amino acids. V was cut by 9 bases and J by 3 bases, with 22 bases left in between. Looked up from germline, CDR1 is SGHRS and CDR2 is YFSETQ. The CDR3 loop reads CAIRPGMGGIYEQYF. DNA for the CDR3: TGCGCCATCAGACCAGGTATGGGGGGAATCTACGAGCAGTACTTC.

In its sample, this clonotype was seen once. The chain links TRBV28 to TRBJ2-2; 8 bases are a match to TRBD1. The CDR3 covers 17 residues. The J segment lost 8 bases and the V segment lost 4 bases, leaving 15 bases of the junction unmatched. Germline V CDR1 and CDR2: MDHEN, SYDVKM. The CDR3 here is CASSSPMRQGRKGELFF. The CDR3 DNA is TGTGCCAGCAGTTCCCCTATGAGACAGGGGCGAAAGGGGGAGCTGTTTTTT. Variable domain in full (rest from reference TRBV28 and TRBJ2-2): DVKVTQSSRYLVKRTGEKVFLECVQDMDHENMFWYRQDPGLGLRLIYFSYDVKMKEKGDIPEGYSVSREKKERFSLILESASTNQTSMYLCASSSPMRQGRKGELFFGEGSRLTVL.